These T cell receptor beta chains were read from a single sample in a study of T cell responses to AZD1222 COVID-19 vaccine. Profiled with immunoSEQ multiplex PCR; TCRdb holds only in-frame clones, not every one. The table shows roughly 100,000 clones, with around nine tenths occurring only once. The material was peripheral blood, obtained on day 0 of AZD1222 vaccination. These receptors were obtained from an adult in good health. Both conserved end residues are part of each CDR3. The order of the fields is CDR3 length, V gene, J gene, D gene, clone size, CDR3 DNA, CDR3 protein. A D gene is named only where the DNA matches it firmly. Clone sizes are given selectively: once, few, many, or a class where the clone is expanded.

>14|TRBV5-8|TRBJ1-5|NA|NA
TGTGCCAGCAGCTTGGACTTTTCAAATCAGCCCCAGCATTTT
CASSLDFSNQPQHF
>12|TRBV7-9|TRBJ2-1|NA|NA
TGTGCCAGCAGCGAGGGGGGATATGAGCAGTTCTTC
CASSEGGYEQFF
>15|TRBV11-1|TRBJ2-2|NA|NA
TGTGCCAGCAGCCCTAGACTAGTTGGCGCCGGGGAGCTGTTTTTT
CASSPRLVGAGELFF
>15|TRBV7-2|TRBJ2-2|TRBD2|NA
TGTGCCAGCAGCTTAGCGGGAGGGCCTACCGGGGAGCTGTTTTTT
CASSLAGGPTGELFF
>11|TRBV6-5|TRBJ1-1|NA|NA
TGTGCCAGCACAGGGGAGACTGAAGCTTTCTTT
CASTGETEAFF
>12|TRBV6-2/TRBV6-3|TRBJ2-5|NA|NA
TGTGCCAGCAGTTACGCAAGGGAGACCCAGTACTTC
CASSYARETQYF
>11|TRBV20-1|TRBJ2-3|NA|NA
TGCAGTGTGCGGCCCACAGATACGCAGTATTTT
CSVRPTDTQYF
>14|TRBV7-6|TRBJ1-5|TRBD1|NA
TGTGCCAGCAGTTTAGGACAGGTCAATCAGCCCCAGCATTTT
CASSLGQVNQPQHF
>14|TRBV27|TRBJ1-2|NA|NA
TGTGCCAGCGGATCGATTAGAGCTAACTATGGCTACACCTTC
CASGSIRANYGYTF
>12|TRBV28|TRBJ1-5|NA|NA
TGTGCCAGCAGATCAGGGGATCAGCCCCAGCATTTT
CASRSGDQPQHF
>13|TRBV10-3|TRBJ2-5|NA|NA
TGTGCCATCAGTGCCGGGGTGCAAGAGACCCAGTACTTC
CAISAGVQETQYF
>11|TRBV6-5|TRBJ2-5|NA|NA
TGTGCCAGCACCAGGTTGGAGACCCAGTACTTC
CASTRLETQYF
>13|TRBV11-2|TRBJ1-2|TRBD1|NA
TGTGCCAGCAGCTTGGGACAGGGAGGCGGCTACACCTTC
CASSLGQGGGYTF
>17|TRBV15|TRBJ1-2|NA|NA
TGTGCCACCAGCAGACCCCGGGACACGGTATTCAACTATGGCTACACCTTC
CATSRPRDTVFNYGYTF
>15|TRBV6-5|TRBJ1-2|NA|medium-sized
TGTGCCAGCAGTTACTCAGGGAACGGGGTTGGTGGCTACACCTTC
CASSYSGNGVGGYTF
>16|TRBV21-1|TRBJ1-5|NA|NA
TGTGCCAGCAGCAAAGAGCGTAGGGGGGTCAATCAGCCCCAGCATTTT
CASSKERRGVNQPQHF
>13|TRBV20-1|TRBJ1-1|NA|NA
TGCAGTGCTAGTACTTCCATGAACACTGAAGCTTTCTTT
CSASTSMNTEAFF
>15|TRBV6-4|TRBJ2-3|TRBD2|NA
TGTGCCAGCAGTGACTCTAGCGGGGGGGCAGATACGCAGTATTTT
CASSDSSGGADTQYF
>13|TRBV4-2|TRBJ1-6|NA|NA
TGTGCCAGCAGCCAAGATGTTAATTCACCCCTCCACTTT
CASSQDVNSPLHF
>14|TRBV6-5|TRBJ1-1|TRBD1|NA
TGTGCCAGCAAGAAAACAGGGGGGATCACTGAAGCTTTCTTT
CASKKTGGITEAFF
>13|TRBV6-5|TRBJ1-1|TRBD1|NA
TGTGCCAGCAGAGGGGGCCAGAAGACTGAAGCTTTCTTT
CASRGGQKTEAFF
>11|TRBV19|TRBJ2-1|NA|NA
TGTGCCAGTAGTGCCCCGGGTAAGCAGTTCTTC
CASSAPGKQFF
>14|TRBV11-2|TRBJ1-4|NA|NA
TGTGCCAGCAGCTTAGGCCCCGTCAATGAAAAACTGTTTTTT
CASSLGPVNEKLFF
>14|TRBV6-5|TRBJ2-7|NA|NA
TGTGCCAGCAGTCGTATCGGGGGGCTCTACGAGCAGTACTTC
CASSRIGGLYEQYF
>12|TRBV2|TRBJ2-5|NA|once
TGTGCCCCAATGGGGGGCGGGGAGACCCAGTACTTC
CAPMGGGETQYF
>14|TRBV7-9|TRBJ1-4|TRBD1|NA
TGTGCCAGCAGCACCGGGACAGGGGAGGAAAAACTGTTTTTT
CASSTGTGEEKLFF
>11|TRBV12-3/TRBV12-4|TRBJ2-1|TRBD2|NA
TGTGCCAGCAGTGTAGCGGGCGAGCAGTTCTTC
CASSVAGEQFF
>17|TRBV10-3|TRBJ1-1|NA|NA
TGTGCCATCAGTGAGTCGGGGGGATCAGCAGCGAACACTGAAGCTTTCTTT
CAISESGGSAANTEAFF
>19|TRBV6-2/TRBV6-3|TRBJ1-2|NA|NA
TGTGCCAGCAGTTACGGCTTCCAGCTGACCGGGACGGCTTTCTATGGCTACACCTTC
CASSYGFQLTGTAFYGYTF